The source of this T cell receptor (beta chain) is a study of shared clonotypes between healthy human individuals. A remark on this clone: Its antigen is not known.

Findings and limits, study-wide: Among donors, clonotype sharing was expected to be affected by sequencing depth. What limited the represented genetic and exposure-history diversity was the small number of donors.

Germline assignment: CDR1 MNHEY and CDR2 SVGAGI. Between the trimmed V and J ends, which lost 0 bases and 1 base, there was a span of 3 bases. The CDR3 consists of 13 residues. Assay runs were performed at deep level. Unsorted PBMC DNA underwent sequencing on ten immunoSEQ deep assay plates. The method was immunoSEQ multiplex PCR; TCRdb's version includes in-frame clones alone and lacks a portion of them. Among 450,000 to 600,000 clones, about four fifths were seen once, and the ten largest hold approximately 12%. Sequenced sample: PBMCs. The V and J genes are TRBV6-5 and TRBJ2-5; no definite D call. This sequence was found in a woman in her 40s in good health. Some clones in this sample may be carry-over from other donors' samples. The DNA of the CDR3 is TGTGCCAGCAGTTACTCAGCCCAAGAGACCCAGTACTTC. Encoded protein: CASSYSAQETQYF.